Below are 21 T cell receptor beta chains sequenced from a single sample in a study of beta chain features in type 1 diabetes. The whole isolated RNA underwent reverse transcription, so sequencing captured expressed TCRB transcripts. Using immunoSEQ multiplex PCR, the repertoire was profiled, and TCRdb retains in-frame clones only, with some absent. The data contain more than 350,000 clones, over 10% of them singletons. Input material: naive CD4+ T cells from blood. Receptor source: a young woman in good health.

There are a few counts of this clone. The CDR3 region is CASSLNAGVETQYF. In DNA form, the CDR3 reads TGTGCCAGCAGCTTGAACGCAGGGGTAGAGACCCAGTACTTC. The gene calls are TRBV5-6 and TRBJ2-5, with D perhaps matching TRBD1 (6 bases). The CDR3 has 14 residues. Germline V gives CDR1 SGHDT, CDR2 YYEEEE. V lost 1 base and J lost 4, with 11 bases in between.

In this sample, this clone turned up a few times. The CDR3 DNA sequence: TGCGCCAGCAGCCGGGGGGCCGAGACCCAGTACTTC. Translation gives CASSRGAETQYF. This chain uses TRBV4-3 with TRBJ2-5; D possibly uses TRBD1 or TRBD2 (6 bases each). The V end lost 4 bases, the J end lost 5 bases, and 8 bases lay between the germline ends. This CDR3 region has 12 residues. CDR1 is LGHNA, CDR2 YSLEER, per germline.

This clone came up a few times. The rearrangement uses TRBV7-7 and TRBJ2-1; 14 nucleotides align to TRBD2. V was clipped by 5 bases and J by 9 bases; unmatched bases: 6. This CDR3 has 15 amino acids. Germline V gives CDR1 SSHAT, CDR2 FNYEAQ (reference sequence). The CDR3 here is CASSPTSGGAGEQFF. The DNA of the CDR3 is TGTGCCAGCAGCCCGACTAGCGGGGGGGCAGGTGAGCAGTTCTTC. The full variable domain, with the rest looked up from reference TRBV7-7 and TRBJ2-1, is GAGVSQSPRYKVTKRGQDVTLRCDPISSHATLYWYQQALGQGPEFLTYFNYEAQPDKSGLPSDRFSAERPEGSISTLTIQRTEQRDSAMYRCASSPTSGGAGEQFFGPGTRLTVL.

CDR3 DNA sequence: TGCGCCAGCAGCCAACAACGAAGCCAGGGGACCTACGTCCTGACTTTC. Translating gives CASSQQRSQGTYVLTF. This chain links TRBV4-3 with TRBJ2-6; perhaps TRBD1 as D (6 bases). Germline loops: CDR1 LGHNA, CDR2 YSLEER. Trimming shortened V by 2 bases and J by 11 bases, and 19 bases separated the two germline ends. The CDR3 covers 16 residues.

This chain uses TRBV11-1 with TRBJ2-5; D could derive from TRBD1 or TRBD2 (7 bases each). The germline V and J ends were trimmed by 8 bases and 6 bases, with 19 bases remaining between them. The CDR3 runs to 14 residues. Germline V gives CDR1 SGHAT, CDR2 FQDESV (reference sequence). The CDR3 DNA reads as TGTGCCAGCCCGGGGAGGGGGCGGTGGAAGACCCAGTACTTC. Protein product: CASPGRGRWKTQYF.

This chain joins TRBV6-6 and TRBJ2-1, with 10 bases matching TRBD1. The CDR3 totals 15 residues. V trimming: 2 bases; J trimming: 7 bases; junction bases outside the gene matches: 5. Germline V gene sequence: CDR1 MNHNY, CDR2 SVGAGI (reference sequence). The CDR3: CASSYRQGARNEQFF. CDR3 coding DNA: TGTGCCAGCAGTTACAGACAGGGGGCGCGAAATGAGCAGTTCTTC.

The rearrangement uses TRBV5-1 and TRBJ1-1; 8 bases align to TRBD1. CDR3 length: 14 residues. J gave up 2 bases and V 4 bases, and 4 bases lay outside the gene matches. Germline loops: CDR1 SGHRS, CDR2 YFSETQ. The CDR3 DNA is TGCGCCAGCAGCGTGGACAGGGCCAACACTGAAGCTTTCTTT. Its translation is CASSVDRANTEAFF.

This clone appeared a few times. The chain couples TRBV11-2 to TRBJ1-1; D may be TRBD1 (6 bases). Germline V gene data show CDR1 as SGHAT and CDR2 as FQNNGV. The CDR3 has 14 amino acids. V was trimmed by 2 bases and J by 6 bases, leaving 13 bases between them. The DNA of the CDR3 is TGTGCCAGCAGCTTATGGGACAAGTGGGCTGAAGCTTTCTTT. Protein product: CASSLWDKWAEAFF.

This clone was seen only a few times. The chain couples TRBV5-1 to TRBJ1-2; 9 nucleotides align to TRBD1. Unmatched junction bases numbered 4, after V lost 1 base and J lost 3 bases. The CDR3 spans 15 residues. Germline lookup yields CDR1 SGHRS and CDR2 YFSETQ. The chain's CDR3 is CASSLRTGEDYGYTF. CDR3 in DNA: TGCGCCAGCAGCTTGAGGACAGGGGAAGACTATGGCTACACCTTC.

This clone showed up just a few times. This chain links TRBV25-1 with TRBJ1-2, with D possibly matching TRBD1 (5 bases). The CDR3 contains 16 residues. The V gene lost 3 bases and the J gene lost 7 bases, with 21 bases spanning the gap. The V gene's germline CDR1 is MGHDK and CDR2 SYGVNS. CDR3 DNA sequence: TGTGCCAGCAGTGATGTCTGGGACGCTGCTGAAGGTGGCTACACCTTC. Translated: CASSDVWDAAEGGYTF.

V gene TRBV23-1 combines with J gene TRBJ2-6; D is uncertain. TRBV23-1 is noted as an ORF with a role that remains uncertain. This CDR3 region has 17 residues. V lost 3 bases and J 2 bases, leaving 14 bases between the germline ends. The CDR3 nucleotides are TGCGCCAGCAGTCATCCTACACGGAAAACTGGGGCCAACGTCCTGACTTTC. It specifies CASSHPTRKTGANVLTF.

V is TRBV7-9 and J is TRBJ2-1; TRBD2 matches 10 bases. The germline gives CDR1 SEHNR, CDR2 FQNEAQ (reference sequence). Trimming at V came to 1 base and at J to 8 bases, leaving 5 bases not matched to a gene. This CDR3 region has 15 residues. The CDR3 loop is CASSLGSGRLDEQFF. The CDR3 bases are TGTGCCAGCAGCTTAGGTAGCGGGAGGTTGGATGAGCAGTTCTTC.

This clone was observed a handful of times. V usage is TRBV5-8 and J usage is TRBJ2-3; a weak D match, TRBD1 (6 bases). The germline gives CDR1 SGHTS, CDR2 YDEGEE. The CDR3 totals 13 residues. Trimming pared 0 bases from V and 7 bases from J, leaving 9 bases between. CDR3 nucleotide sequence: TGTGCCAGCAGCTTGGGGGACAAGTATACGCAGTATTTT. It encodes CASSLGDKYTQYF. Full variable domain (remainder filled in from reference TRBV5-8 and TRBJ2-3): EAGVTQSPTHLIKTRGQQATLRCSPISGHTSVYWYQQALGLGLQFLLWYDEGEERNRGNFPPRFSGRQFPNYSSELNVNALELEDSALYLCASSLGDKYTQYFGPGTRLTVL.

The chain joins TRBV30 to TRBJ1-2; D is unresolved. From germline, CDR1 is GTSNPN and CDR2 SVGIG (reference sequence). V was trimmed by 8 bases and J by 0 bases, leaving 7 bases between them. This CDR3 spans 11 amino acids. Written as DNA, the CDR3 is TGTGCCAGATATACTAACTATGGCTACACCTTC. It encodes CARYTNYGYTF. Based on the CDR3 plus reference TRBV30 and TRBJ1-2, the full variable domain is SQTIHQWPATLVQPVGSPLSLECTVEGTSNPNLYWYRQAAGRGLQLLFYSVGIGQISSEVPQNLSASRPQDRQFILSSKKLLLSDSGFYLCARYTNYGYTFGSGTRLTVV.

The chain has TRBV20-1 and TRBJ2-7; 7 positions agree with TRBD2. The V and J ends lost 7 bases and 3 bases, in that order; junction bases with no gene match: 3. Germline CDR1 and CDR2: DFQATT and SNEGSKA (reference sequence). This CDR3 is 11 amino acids long. The CDR3 sequence: CSGASGYEQYV. Here the CDR3 DNA reads TGCAGTGGGGCTAGCGGCTACGAGCAGTACGTC.

V and J are TRBV4-1 and TRBJ2-1, with D tentatively TRBD2 (6 bases). V lost 1 base, J lost 5 bases, and 12 bases lay in between. This CDR3 contains 15 residues. The germline V gene encodes CDR1 MGHRA and CDR2 YSYEKL. CDR3 nucleotides: TGCGCCAGCAGCCAAGTCGGGAGTGGAAACAATGAGCAGTTCTTC. Translating gives CASSQVGSGNNEQFF.

The table lists this clone with a few counts. The chain joins TRBV11-2 to TRBJ2-7; 8 positions agree with TRBD2. The ends lost 5 bases at V and 6 bases at J; junction bases unmatched: 12. CDR3 length: 15 amino acids. Germline lookup yields CDR1 SGHAT and CDR2 FQNNGV. The CDR3 protein is CASSARREVGLEQYF. The DNA for the CDR3 is TGTGCCAGCAGCGCGAGGCGGGAGGTAGGGCTCGAGCAGTACTTC.

The chain is built from TRBV10-3 and TRBJ2-1; 8 bases are shared with TRBD2. This CDR3 comprises 13 residues. Germline-derived CDR1 and CDR2 are ENHRY and SYGVKD. The V gene end was trimmed by 4 bases and the J gene end by 11 bases; junction bases not matched to a gene: 7. DNA of the CDR3: TGTGCCATCAGTGTGACTAGCGCGAGGAAGCAGTTCTTC. Its translation is CAISVTSARKQFF.

The rearrangement uses TRBV7-2 and TRBJ2-4; either TRBD1 or TRBD2 may supply D (5 bases each). V lost 1 base and J 4 bases, leaving 11 bases between the germline ends. The V gene's germline CDR1 is SGHTA and CDR2 FQGNSA. The CDR3 loop spans 15 amino acids. CDR3 residues: CASSLEGRRKNIQYF. The DNA for the CDR3 is TGTGCCAGCAGCTTAGAGGGGCGGAGGAAAAACATTCAGTACTTC.

The J gene is TRBJ2-1, the V gene TRBV18, with a weak D call TRBD1 (6 bases). V shed 6 bases and J shed 9 bases, with 12 bases lying between them. The V gene's germline CDR1 is KGHSH and CDR2 LQKENI. The CDR3 length is 12 residues. The CDR3: CASSPWGLEQFF. CDR3 nucleotide sequence: TGTGCCAGCTCGCCCTGGGGGCTTGAGCAGTTCTTC.

V and J are TRBV5-6 and TRBJ2-1; 11 bases match TRBD2. The CDR3 runs 17 residues. CDR1 and CDR2 (germline): SGHDT, YYEEEE. Losses at the gene ends were 0 bases for V and 11 bases for J; bases not matched to a gene: 13. CDR3 loop: CASSLARELAGALKQFF. DNA for the CDR3: TGTGCCAGCAGCTTGGCCAGGGAACTAGCGGGGGCTTTGAAGCAGTTCTTC.